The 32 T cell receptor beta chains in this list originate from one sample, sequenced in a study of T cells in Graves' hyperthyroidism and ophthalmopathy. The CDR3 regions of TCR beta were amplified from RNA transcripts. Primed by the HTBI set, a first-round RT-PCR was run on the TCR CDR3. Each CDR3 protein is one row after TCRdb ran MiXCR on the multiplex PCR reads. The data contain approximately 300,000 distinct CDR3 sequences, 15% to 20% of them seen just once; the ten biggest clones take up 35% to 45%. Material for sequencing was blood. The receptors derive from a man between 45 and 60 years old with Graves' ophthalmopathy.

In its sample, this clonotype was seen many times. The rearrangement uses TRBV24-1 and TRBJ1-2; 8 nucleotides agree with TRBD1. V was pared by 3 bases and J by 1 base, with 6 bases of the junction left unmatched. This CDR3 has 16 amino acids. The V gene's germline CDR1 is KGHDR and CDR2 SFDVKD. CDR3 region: CATSDPGQGLNYGYTF. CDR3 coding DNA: TGTGCCACCAGTGATCCAGGACAGGGACTTAACTATGGCTACACCTTC.

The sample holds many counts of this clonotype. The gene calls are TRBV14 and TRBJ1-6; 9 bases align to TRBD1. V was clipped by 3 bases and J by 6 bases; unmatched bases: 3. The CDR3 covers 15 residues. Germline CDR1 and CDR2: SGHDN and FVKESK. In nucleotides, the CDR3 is TGTGCCAGCAGCCACCCGGGACAGGGTAATTCACCCCTCCACTTT. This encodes CASSHPGQGNSPLHF.

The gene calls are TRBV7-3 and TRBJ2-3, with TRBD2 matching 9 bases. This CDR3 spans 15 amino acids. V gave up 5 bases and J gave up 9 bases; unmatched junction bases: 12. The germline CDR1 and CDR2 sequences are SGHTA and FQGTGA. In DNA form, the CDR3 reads TGTGCCAGCAGCGAAGCGGGGGGTACTTCTGGAACGCAGTATTTT. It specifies CASSEAGGTSGTQYF.

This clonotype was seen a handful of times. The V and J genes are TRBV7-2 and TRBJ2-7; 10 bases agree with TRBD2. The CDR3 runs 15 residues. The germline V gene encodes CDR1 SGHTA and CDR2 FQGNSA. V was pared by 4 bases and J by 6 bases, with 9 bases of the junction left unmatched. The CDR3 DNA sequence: TGTGCCAGCAGCTCCCTGGAAGCGGGAGGGGGCGAGCAGTACTTC. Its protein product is CASSSLEAGGGEQYF.

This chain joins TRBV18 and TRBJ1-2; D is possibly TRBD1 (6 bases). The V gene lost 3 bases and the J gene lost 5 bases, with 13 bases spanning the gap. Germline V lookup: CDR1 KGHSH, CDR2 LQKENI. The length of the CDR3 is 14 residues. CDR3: CASSPTGLGYGYTF. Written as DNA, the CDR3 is TGTGCCAGCTCACCGACAGGCCTCGGATATGGCTACACCTTC.

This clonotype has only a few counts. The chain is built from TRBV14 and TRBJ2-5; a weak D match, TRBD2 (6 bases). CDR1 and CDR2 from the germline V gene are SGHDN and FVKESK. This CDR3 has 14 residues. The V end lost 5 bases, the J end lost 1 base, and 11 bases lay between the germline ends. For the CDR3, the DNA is TGTGCCAGCAGCGGCCGGGACTTCCAAGAGACCCAGTACTTC. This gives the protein CASSGRDFQETQYF. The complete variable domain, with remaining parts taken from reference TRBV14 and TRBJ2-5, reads EAGVTQFPSHSVIEKGQTVTLRCDPISGHDNLYWYRRVMGKEIKFLLHFVKESKQDESGMPNNRFLAERTGGTYSTLKVQPAELEDSGVYFCASSGRDFQETQYFGPGTRLLVL.

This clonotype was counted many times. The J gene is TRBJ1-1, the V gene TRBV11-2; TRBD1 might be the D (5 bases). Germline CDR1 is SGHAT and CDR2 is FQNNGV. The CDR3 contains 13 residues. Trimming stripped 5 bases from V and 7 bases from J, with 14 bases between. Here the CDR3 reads CASSRNEGIEAFF. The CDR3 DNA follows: TGTGCCAGCAGCAGGAATGAGGGGATTGAAGCTTTCTTT.

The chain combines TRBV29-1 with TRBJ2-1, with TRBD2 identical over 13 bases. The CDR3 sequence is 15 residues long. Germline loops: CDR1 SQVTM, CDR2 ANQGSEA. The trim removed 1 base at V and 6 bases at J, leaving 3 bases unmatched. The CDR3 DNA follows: TGCAGCGTTGAAGTGGGACTAGCGGGAAGCAATGAGCAGTTCTTC. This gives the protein CSVEVGLAGSNEQFF.

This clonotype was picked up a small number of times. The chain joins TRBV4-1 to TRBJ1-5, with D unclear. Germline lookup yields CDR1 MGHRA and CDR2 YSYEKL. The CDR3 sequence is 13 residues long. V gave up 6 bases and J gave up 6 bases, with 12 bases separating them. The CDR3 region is CASSSGESQPQHF. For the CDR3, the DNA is TGCGCCAGCAGTTCGGGAGAGAGTCAGCCCCAGCATTTT.

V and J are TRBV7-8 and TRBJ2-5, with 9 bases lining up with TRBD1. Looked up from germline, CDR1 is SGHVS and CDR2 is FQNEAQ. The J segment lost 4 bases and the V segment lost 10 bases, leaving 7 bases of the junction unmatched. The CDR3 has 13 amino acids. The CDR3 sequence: CATHGQGIETQYF. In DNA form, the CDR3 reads TGTGCCACCCATGGACAGGGGATAGAGACCCAGTACTTC.

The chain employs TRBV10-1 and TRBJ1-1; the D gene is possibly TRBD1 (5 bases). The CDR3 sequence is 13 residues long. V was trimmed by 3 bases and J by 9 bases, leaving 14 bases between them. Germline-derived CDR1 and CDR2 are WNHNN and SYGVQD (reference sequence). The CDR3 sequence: CASSEQANVKAFF. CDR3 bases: TGCGCCAGCAGTGAACAGGCTAACGTCAAAGCTTTCTTT.

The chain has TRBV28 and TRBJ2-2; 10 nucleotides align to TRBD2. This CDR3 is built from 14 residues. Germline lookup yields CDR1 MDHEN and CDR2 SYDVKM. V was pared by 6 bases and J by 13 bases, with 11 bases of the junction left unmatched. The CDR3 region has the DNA TGTGCCAGCAGATTCGGGACTAGCGATCGAAGGCTGTTTTTT. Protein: CASRFGTSDRRLFF. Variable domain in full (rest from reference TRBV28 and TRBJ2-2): DVKVTQSSRYLVKRTGEKVFLECVQDMDHENMFWYRQDPGLGLRLIYFSYDVKMKEKGDIPEGYSVSREKKERFSLILESASTNQTSMYLCASRFGTSDRRLFFGEGSRLTVL.

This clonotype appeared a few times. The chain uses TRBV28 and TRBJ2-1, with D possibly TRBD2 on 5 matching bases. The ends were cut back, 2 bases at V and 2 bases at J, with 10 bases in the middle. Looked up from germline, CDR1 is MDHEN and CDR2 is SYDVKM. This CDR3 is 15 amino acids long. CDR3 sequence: CASSLRGIAYNEQFF. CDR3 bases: TGTGCCAGCAGTTTAAGAGGGATCGCCTACAATGAGCAGTTCTTC.

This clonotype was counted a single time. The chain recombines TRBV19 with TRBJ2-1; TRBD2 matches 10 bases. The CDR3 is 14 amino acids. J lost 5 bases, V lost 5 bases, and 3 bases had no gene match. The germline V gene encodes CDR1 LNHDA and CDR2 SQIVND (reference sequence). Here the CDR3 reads CASSSLAGHNEQFF. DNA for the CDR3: TGTGCCAGTAGTTCACTAGCGGGACACAATGAGCAGTTCTTC.

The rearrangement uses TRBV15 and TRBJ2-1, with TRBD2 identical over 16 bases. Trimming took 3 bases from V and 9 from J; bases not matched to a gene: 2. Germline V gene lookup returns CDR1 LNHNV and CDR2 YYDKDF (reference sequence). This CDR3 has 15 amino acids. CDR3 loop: CATSRGLAGGTEQFF. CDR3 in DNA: TGTGCCACCAGCAGGGGACTAGCGGGAGGGACTGAGCAGTTCTTC.

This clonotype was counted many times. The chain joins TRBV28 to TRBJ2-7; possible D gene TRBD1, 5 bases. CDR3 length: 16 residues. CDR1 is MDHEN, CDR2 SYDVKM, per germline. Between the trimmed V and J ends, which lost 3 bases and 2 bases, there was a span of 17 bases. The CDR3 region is CASSFSRAGQTYEQYF. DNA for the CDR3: TGTGCCAGCAGTTTCTCTCGGGCAGGGCAAACCTACGAGCAGTACTTC. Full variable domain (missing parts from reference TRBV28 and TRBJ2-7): DVKVTQSSRYLVKRTGEKVFLECVQDMDHENMFWYRQDPGLGLRLIYFSYDVKMKEKGDIPEGYSVSREKKERFSLILESASTNQTSMYLCASSFSRAGQTYEQYFGPGTRLTVT.

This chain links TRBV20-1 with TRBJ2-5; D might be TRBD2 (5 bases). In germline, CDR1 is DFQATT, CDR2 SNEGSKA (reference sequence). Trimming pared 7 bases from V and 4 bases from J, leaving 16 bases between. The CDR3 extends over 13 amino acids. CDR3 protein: CSEAGMAAETQYF. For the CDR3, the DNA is TGCAGTGAGGCCGGGATGGCGGCAGAGACCCAGTACTTC.

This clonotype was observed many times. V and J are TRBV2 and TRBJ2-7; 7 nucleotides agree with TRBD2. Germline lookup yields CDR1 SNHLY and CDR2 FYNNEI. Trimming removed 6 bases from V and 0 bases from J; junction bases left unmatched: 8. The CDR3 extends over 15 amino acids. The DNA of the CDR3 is TGTGCCAGCAGGGAGAGACTAGCCCTCTCCTACGAGCAGTACTTC. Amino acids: CASRERLALSYEQYF.

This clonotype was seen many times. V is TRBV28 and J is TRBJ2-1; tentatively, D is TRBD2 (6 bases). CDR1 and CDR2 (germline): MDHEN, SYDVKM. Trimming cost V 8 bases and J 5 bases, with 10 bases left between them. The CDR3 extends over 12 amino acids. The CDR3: CASDGRDNEQFF. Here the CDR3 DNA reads TGTGCCAGCGACGGGAGAGACAATGAGCAGTTCTTC.

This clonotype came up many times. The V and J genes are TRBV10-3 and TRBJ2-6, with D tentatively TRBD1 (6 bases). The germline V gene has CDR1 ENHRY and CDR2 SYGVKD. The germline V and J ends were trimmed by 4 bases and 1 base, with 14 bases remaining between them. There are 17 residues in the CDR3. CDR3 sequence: CAISGPRQASGANVLTF. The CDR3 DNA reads TGTGCCATCAGTGGCCCTAGACAGGCATCTGGGGCCAACGTCCTGACTTTC.

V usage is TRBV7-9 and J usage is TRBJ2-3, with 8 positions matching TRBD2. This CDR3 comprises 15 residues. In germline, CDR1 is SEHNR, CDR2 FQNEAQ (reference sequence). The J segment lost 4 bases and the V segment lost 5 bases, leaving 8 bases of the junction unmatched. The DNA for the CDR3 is TGTGCCAGCAGCGTGGGACTAGTGTACGCAGATACGCAGTATTTT. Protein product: CASSVGLVYADTQYF.

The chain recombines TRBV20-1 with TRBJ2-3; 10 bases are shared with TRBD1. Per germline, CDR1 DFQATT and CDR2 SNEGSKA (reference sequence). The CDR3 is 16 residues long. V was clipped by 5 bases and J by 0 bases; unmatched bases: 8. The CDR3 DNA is TGCAGTGCTCCGGGACAGGGGCCTCAAAGCACAGATACGCAGTATTTT. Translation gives CSAPGQGPQSTDTQYF.

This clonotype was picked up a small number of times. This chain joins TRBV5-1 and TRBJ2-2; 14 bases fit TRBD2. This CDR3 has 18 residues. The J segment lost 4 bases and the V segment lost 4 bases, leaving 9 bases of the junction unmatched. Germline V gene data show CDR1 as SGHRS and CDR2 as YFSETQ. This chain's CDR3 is CASSLGLAGVQSTGELFF. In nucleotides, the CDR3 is TGCGCCAGCAGCCTGGGACTAGCGGGAGTCCAGAGCACCGGGGAGCTGTTTTTT.

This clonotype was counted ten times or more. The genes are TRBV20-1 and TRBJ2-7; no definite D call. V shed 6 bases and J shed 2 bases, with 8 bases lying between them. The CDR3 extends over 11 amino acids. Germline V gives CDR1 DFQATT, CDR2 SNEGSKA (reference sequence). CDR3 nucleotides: TGCAGTGCGCCTGGCCCCTACGAGCAGTACTTC. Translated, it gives CSAPGPYEQYF.

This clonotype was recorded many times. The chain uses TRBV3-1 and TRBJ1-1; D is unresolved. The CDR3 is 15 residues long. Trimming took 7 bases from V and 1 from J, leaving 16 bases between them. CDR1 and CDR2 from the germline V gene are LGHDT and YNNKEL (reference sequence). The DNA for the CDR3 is TGTGCCAGCACTCGCGTCACCGCCGGGAACACTGAAGCTTTCTTT. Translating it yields CASTRVTAGNTEAFF.

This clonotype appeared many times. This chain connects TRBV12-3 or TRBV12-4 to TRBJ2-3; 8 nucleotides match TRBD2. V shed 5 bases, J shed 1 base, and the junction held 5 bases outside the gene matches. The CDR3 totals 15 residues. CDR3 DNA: TGTGCCAGCAGTCCCCGGGGGGGCCGCACAGATACGCAGTATTTT. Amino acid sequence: CASSPRGGRTDTQYF.

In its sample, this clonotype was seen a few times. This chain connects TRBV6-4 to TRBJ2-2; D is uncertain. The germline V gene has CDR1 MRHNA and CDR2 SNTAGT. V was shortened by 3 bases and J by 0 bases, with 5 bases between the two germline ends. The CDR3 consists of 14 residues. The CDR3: CASSEAANTGELFF. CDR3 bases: TGTGCCAGCAGTGAGGCGGCGAACACCGGGGAGCTGTTTTTT.

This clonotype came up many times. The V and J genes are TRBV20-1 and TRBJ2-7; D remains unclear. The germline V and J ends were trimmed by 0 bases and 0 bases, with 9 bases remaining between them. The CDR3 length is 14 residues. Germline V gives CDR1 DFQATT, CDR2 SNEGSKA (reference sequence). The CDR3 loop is CSARDQRSSYEQYF. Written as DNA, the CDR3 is TGCAGTGCTAGAGATCAACGGAGCTCCTACGAGCAGTACTTC.

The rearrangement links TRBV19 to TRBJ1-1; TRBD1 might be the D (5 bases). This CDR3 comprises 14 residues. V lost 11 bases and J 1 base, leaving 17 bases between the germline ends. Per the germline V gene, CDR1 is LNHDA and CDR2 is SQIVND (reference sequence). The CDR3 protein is CAGCNQGKNTEAFF. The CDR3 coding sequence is TGTGCCGGTTGTAACCAGGGAAAGAACACTGAAGCTTTCTTT. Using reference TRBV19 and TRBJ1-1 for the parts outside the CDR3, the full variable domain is DGGITQSPKYLFRKEGQNVTLSCEQNLNHDAMYWYRQDPGQGLRLIYYSQIVNDFQKGDIAEGYSVSREKKESFPLTVTSAQKNPTAFYLCAGCNQGKNTEAFFGQGTRLTVV.

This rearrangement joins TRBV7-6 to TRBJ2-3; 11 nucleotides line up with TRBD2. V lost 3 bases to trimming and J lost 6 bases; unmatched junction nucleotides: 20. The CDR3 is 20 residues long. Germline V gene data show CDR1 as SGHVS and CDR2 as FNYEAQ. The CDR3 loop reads CASSFAFGDLAGGSMDTQYF. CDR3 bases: TGTGCCAGCAGCTTCGCTTTCGGGGATTTAGCGGGAGGGTCTATGGATACGCAGTATTTT.

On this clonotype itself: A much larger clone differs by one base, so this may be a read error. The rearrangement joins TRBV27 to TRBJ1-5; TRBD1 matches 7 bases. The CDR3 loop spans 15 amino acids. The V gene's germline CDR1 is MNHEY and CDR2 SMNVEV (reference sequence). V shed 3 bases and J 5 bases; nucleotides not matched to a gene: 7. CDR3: CASSLGEGGDQPQHF. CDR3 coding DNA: TGTGCCAGCAGTTTGGGAGAAGGGGGCGATCAGCCCCAGCATTTT.

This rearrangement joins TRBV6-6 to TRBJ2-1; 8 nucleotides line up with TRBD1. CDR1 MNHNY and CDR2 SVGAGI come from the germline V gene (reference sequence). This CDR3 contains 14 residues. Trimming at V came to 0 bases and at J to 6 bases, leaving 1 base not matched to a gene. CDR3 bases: TGTGCCAGCAGTTACTCTGGGACAGGCAATGAGCAGTTCTTC. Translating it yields CASSYSGTGNEQFF.